A selection of T cell receptor beta chains follows, all from one sample in a study of blood T cell repertoires in COVID-19. The table came from immunoSEQ multiplex PCR; TCRdb's copy has only in-frame clones and leaves some out. The data contain about 44,000 clones, about 88% of them singletons. The specimen sequenced was peripheral blood. The source of these receptors is a human donor in a cohort sampled during active COVID-19. Both conserved end residues are part of each CDR3. D genes are given only for firm matches. Expanded clones get a size class; other rows say once, few or many, or leave the size out.

abundance	j_gene	v_gene	d_gene	CDR3aa	CDR3nt
NA	TRBJ2-7	TRBV7-9	TRBD1	CASSLEGTVKDEQYF	TGTGCCAGCAGCTTAGAGGGGACAGTGAAGGACGAGCAGTACTTC
NA	TRBJ2-1	TRBV11-2	TRBD2	CASRFSGLAQAKGYNEQFF	TGTGCCAGCAGATTTTCGGGACTAGCTCAGGCAAAAGGCTACAATGAGCAGTTCTTC
once	TRBJ1-6	TRBV6-6	TRBD1	CASSRDSKGQGSPLHF	TGTGCCAGCAGTCGAGACTCTAAGGGACAGGGGTCACCCCTCCACTTT
NA	TRBJ2-1	TRBV29-1	TRBD2	CSVEDLGGNEQFF	TGCAGCGTTGAAGATTTGGGAGGGAATGAGCAGTTCTTC
NA	TRBJ1-1	TRBV2	TRBD1	CASRGNRGVNTEAFF	TGTGCCAGCAGAGGAAACAGGGGCGTGAACACTGAAGCTTTCTTT
NA	TRBJ1-1	TRBV6-2/TRBV6-3	NA	CASSYMRGNTEAFF	TGTGCCAGCAGTTACATGCGGGGGAATACTGAAGCTTTCTTT
NA	TRBJ2-2	TRBV6-5	NA	CASSTLTTGELFF	TGTGCCAGCAGTACCCTAACCACCGGGGAGCTGTTTTTT
NA	TRBJ1-5	TRBV27	NA	CASKQGGGNQPQHF	TGTGCCAGCAAACAAGGGGGTGGCAATCAGCCCCAGCATTTT
NA	TRBJ2-2	TRBV5-6	NA	CASSLGVLARNTGELFF	TGTGCCAGCAGCTTGGGGGTCCTAGCGAGGAACACCGGGGAGCTGTTTTTT
NA	TRBJ2-5	TRBV5-4	TRBD2	CASSLVGPGGETQYF	TGTGCCAGCAGCTTGGTGGGGCCGGGAGGCGAGACCCAGTACTTC
few	TRBJ2-5	TRBV3-1/TRBV3-2	NA	CASSQASIGAQTQYF	TGTGCCAGCAGCCAAGCCTCAATAGGGGCCCAGACCCAGTACTTC
NA	TRBJ1-1	TRBV6-5	NA	CASSLGHLEAFF	TGTGCCAGCAGCTTAGGACATCTTGAAGCTTTCTTT
NA	TRBJ2-5	TRBV18	NA	CASSPQNQETQYF	TGTGCCAGCTCACCTCAGAATCAAGAGACCCAGTACTTC
NA	TRBJ2-5	TRBV11-1	TRBD1	CASSYRQGGGQETQYF	TGTGCCAGCAGCTACCGACAGGGGGGAGGACAAGAGACCCAGTACTTC
NA	TRBJ1-2	TRBV7-2	TRBD1	CASSLLWTGGRYGYTF	TGTGCCAGCAGCTTACTCTGGACAGGGGGCCGCTATGGCTACACCTTC
NA	TRBJ2-2	TRBV14	NA	CASSPLRLENTGELFF	TGTGCCAGCAGCCCCCTAAGACTAGAAAACACCGGGGAGCTGTTTTTT
NA	TRBJ1-1	TRBV5-6	NA	CASSLTLRGTEAFF	TGTGCCAGCAGCTTGACGCTAAGGGGGACTGAAGCTTTCTTT
few	TRBJ2-5	TRBV5-1	TRBD1	CASRGDRDQETQYF	TGCGCCAGCAGAGGTGACAGGGACCAAGAGACCCAGTACTTC
NA	TRBJ1-3	TRBV27	NA	CASSLLDRRNTIYF	TGTGCCAGCAGTTTATTGGACAGAAGAAACACCATATATTTT
NA	TRBJ2-3	TRBV5-5	TRBD2	CASSLASGGTSTDTQYF	TGTGCCAGCAGCTTGGCTAGCGGGGGCACTAGCACAGATACGCAGTATTTT
NA	TRBJ2-6	TRBV19	NA	CASSKDSGSSGANVLTF	TGTGCCAGTAGTAAAGACAGCGGTAGCTCTGGGGCCAACGTCCTGACTTTC